The clone carrying this T cell receptor beta chain was seen repeatedly, ten times or more. The target antigen is unknown. Unique molecular identifiers tagged individual cDNA molecules. One entry per CDR3 protein results from TCRdb running MiXCR on the 5' RACE reads. The sample shows tens of thousands of distinct CDR3 sequences, approximately 12% of them seen only once. This sample stems from a study of early T cells in non-severe SARS-CoV-2 infection. Study context: Chains from this unsorted whole-blood bulk RNA could not be paired.

V shed 5 bases, J shed 9 bases, and the junction held 16 bases outside the gene matches. Germline loops: CDR1 MDHEN, CDR2 SYDVKM. The CDR3 is made up of 16 amino acids. Study observations and caveats: Clonotype matching in VDJdb favored anti-spike CD8 responses and did not capture private and CD4 specificities.

The material sequenced was whole blood. This chain connects TRBV28 to TRBJ2-1, with TRBD2 matching over 7 bases. The source of this sequence is an adult who was a healthcare worker with PCR-confirmed SARS-CoV-2 infection or an uninfected control (not recorded which). In DNA form, the CDR3 reads TGTGCCAGCAGTCCGACCGGGACTACCAGCTTGTTTGAGCAGTTCTTC. Translation: CASSPTGTTSLFEQFF.